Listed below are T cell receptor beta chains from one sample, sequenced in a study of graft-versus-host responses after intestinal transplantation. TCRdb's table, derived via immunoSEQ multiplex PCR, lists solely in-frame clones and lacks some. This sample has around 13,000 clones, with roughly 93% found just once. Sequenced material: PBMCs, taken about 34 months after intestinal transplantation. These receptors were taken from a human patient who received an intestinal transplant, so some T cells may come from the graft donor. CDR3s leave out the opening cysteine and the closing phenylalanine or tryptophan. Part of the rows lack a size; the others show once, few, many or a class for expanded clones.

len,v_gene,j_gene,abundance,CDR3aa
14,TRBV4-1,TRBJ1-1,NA,ASSQDWGQGGTEAF
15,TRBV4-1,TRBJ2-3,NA,ASSQDPLIYATDTQY
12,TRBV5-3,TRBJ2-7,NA,ASSLRGTDYEQY
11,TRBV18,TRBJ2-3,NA,ASSGQGTDTQY
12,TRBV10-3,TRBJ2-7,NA,ASSYAVGAHEQY
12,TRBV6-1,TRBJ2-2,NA,ASSDQGNTGELF
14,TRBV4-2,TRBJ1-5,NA,ASSQGGGTPLQPQH
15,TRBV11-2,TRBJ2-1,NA,ASSRPGPLKSHNEQF
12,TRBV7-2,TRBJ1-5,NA,ASSHYYSNQPQH
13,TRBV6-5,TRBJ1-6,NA,ATSILPGANSPLH
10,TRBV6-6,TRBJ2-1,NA,ATISGIGGQF
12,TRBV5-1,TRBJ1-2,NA,ASSTGEPNYGYT
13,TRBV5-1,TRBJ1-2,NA,ASVYSPGQVGGYT
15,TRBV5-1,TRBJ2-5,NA,ASSLGSSGRREETQY
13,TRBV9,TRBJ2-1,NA,ASSGTGPHYNEQF
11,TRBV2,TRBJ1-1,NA,AIWEGLNTEAF
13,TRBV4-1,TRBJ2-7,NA,ASSQEVRGSYEQY
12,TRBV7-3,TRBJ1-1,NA,ASSLGQPGGEAF
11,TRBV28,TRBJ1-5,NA,ATGTDSNQPQH
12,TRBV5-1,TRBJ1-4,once,ASSFSEAGEKLF
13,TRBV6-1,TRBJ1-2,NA,ASSEGLEGYYGYT
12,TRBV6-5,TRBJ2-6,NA,ASSRDSGANVLT
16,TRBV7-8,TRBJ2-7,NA,ASSSYDTPDTNQDEQY
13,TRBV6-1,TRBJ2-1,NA,ASSELAGGYNEQF
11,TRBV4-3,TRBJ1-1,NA,ASSQASLTEAF
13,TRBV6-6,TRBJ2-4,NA,ASSYFGGGKNIQY
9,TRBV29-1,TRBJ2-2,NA,SSWTDGELF
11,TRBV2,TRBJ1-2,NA,ASREGQGYGYT
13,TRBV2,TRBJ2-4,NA,ASSRTGGLPNIQY
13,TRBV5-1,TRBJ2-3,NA,ASSLGPSGTDTQY
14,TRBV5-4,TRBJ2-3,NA,ASSLAGTSATDTQY
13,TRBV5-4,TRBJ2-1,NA,ASSPTGTTYNEQF
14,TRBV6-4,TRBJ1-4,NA,ASSETASGGFEKLF